The 21 T cell receptor beta chains listed next were all sequenced from one sample in a study of OX40 agonist ivuxolimab in advanced cancers. Using immunoSEQ multiplex PCR, the repertoire was profiled, and TCRdb retains in-frame clones only, with some absent. The table records around 48,000 clones, 80% to 90% of them present only once. The specimen was CD4+ or CD8+ T cells sorted from blood, collected in a trial of the OX40 agonist ivuxolimab. The receptors were sampled from an adult with an advanced solid tumor such as melanoma, head and neck, liver or kidney cancer.

This chain joins TRBV28 and TRBJ2-3; 9 bases fit TRBD1. There are 14 residues in the CDR3. Germline V gene lookup returns CDR1 MDHEN and CDR2 SYDVKM. The J segment lost 7 bases and the V segment lost 6 bases, leaving 8 bases of the junction unmatched. CDR3 protein: CASRPRDRDNTQYF. The CDR3 coding sequence is TGTGCCAGCAGACCGAGGGACAGGGACAATACGCAGTATTTT.

The gene calls are TRBV5-4 and TRBJ2-7, with D possibly called TRBD1 or TRBD2 (5 bases each). This CDR3 comprises 15 residues. CDR1 and CDR2 (germline): SGHNT, YYREEE (reference sequence). V lost 2 bases, J lost 3 bases, and 15 bases lay in between. The CDR3 spells CASSFGTGDHYEQYF. DNA for the CDR3: TGTGCCAGCAGCTTTGGTACCGGGGACCACTACGAGCAGTACTTC.

The chain uses TRBV6-5 and TRBJ2-1, with TRBD2 matching 13 bases. CDR3 length: 15 residues. Unmatched junction bases numbered 8, after V lost 6 bases and J lost 9 bases. Germline CDR1 MNHEY, CDR2 SVGAGI. CDR3 region: CASSRGLAGVGEQFF. The CDR3, as DNA: TGTGCCAGCAGCCGCGGACTAGCGGGAGTGGGTGAGCAGTTCTTC.

The chain joins TRBV2 to TRBJ1-3, with D unresolved. Germline V gene sequence: CDR1 SNHLY, CDR2 FYNNEI. Trimming took off 5 bases at V and 0 bases at J, with 14 bases between the two ends. The CDR3 loop spans 16 amino acids. The CDR3 DNA follows: TGTGCCAGCAGTCTGACCGGGTCCCACTCTGGAAACACCATATATTTT. Amino acids: CASSLTGSHSGNTIYF.

In its sample, this clone was seen a few times. This sequence joins TRBV5-6 and TRBJ1-1, with D uncertain. Germline V gene lookup returns CDR1 SGHDT and CDR2 YYEEEE. V lost 3 bases and J 4 bases, leaving 7 bases between the germline ends. The CDR3 runs 12 residues. The CDR3, as DNA: TGTGCCAGCAGCTGGTCTGGCACTGAAGCTTTCTTT. This gives the protein CASSWSGTEAFF.

The chain links TRBV27 to TRBJ1-1; 9 bases map to TRBD1. The CDR3 sequence is 13 residues long. Germline assignment: CDR1 MNHEY and CDR2 SMNVEV (reference sequence). The J segment lost 5 bases and the V segment lost 8 bases, leaving 6 bases of the junction unmatched. This CDR3 reads CASGDRVMTEAFF. The CDR3, as DNA: TGTGCCAGCGGGGACAGGGTGATGACTGAAGCTTTCTTT.

The DNA for the CDR3 is TGTGCCAGCAGCCAAGGAGCGGGAGGGCCGCTCAATGAGCAGTTCTTC. Protein sequence: CASSQGAGGPLNEQFF. The gene calls are TRBV4-2 and TRBJ2-1, with 10 nucleotides matching TRBD2. The CDR3 totals 16 residues. Looked up from germline, CDR1 is LGHNA and CDR2 is YNFKEQ. V was clipped by 1 base and J by 6 bases; unmatched bases: 6.

This clone occurred once. This chain links TRBV7-2 with TRBJ1-5; the match to TRBD1 covers 7 bases. The CDR3 consists of 16 residues. Germline trimming cut 5 bases from V and 4 bases from J; bases unmatched to any gene: 11. Germline V gene data show CDR1 as SGHTA and CDR2 as FQGNSA. CDR3 region: CASSPASTGLNQPQHF. The DNA for the CDR3 is TGTGCCAGCAGCCCTGCCTCGACAGGGTTAAATCAGCCCCAGCATTTT.

The table lists this clone with a count of one. The chain combines TRBV2 with TRBJ2-1; 9 bases agree with TRBD1. This CDR3 has 16 residues. V shed 6 bases, J shed 8 bases, and the junction held 14 bases outside the gene matches. CDR1 and CDR2 (germline): SNHLY, FYNNEI. The CDR3 nucleotides read TGTGCCAGCAGCCCCCCGGGACAGGGTATTCCAGATGAGCAGTTCTTC. Translating it yields CASSPPGQGIPDEQFF.

The rearrangement links TRBV5-4 to TRBJ2-1, with D perhaps TRBD1 or TRBD2 (6 bases each). V lost 4 bases and J lost 8, with 13 bases in between. This CDR3 has 13 residues. Germline CDR1 is SGHNT and CDR2 is YYREEE (reference sequence). The CDR3 DNA follows: TGTGCCAGCAGCATTGGTGGGGGGCATGAGCAGTTCTTC. Translated, it gives CASSIGGGHEQFF.

Written as DNA, the CDR3 is TGTGCCAGTAGTATGGGGAACCGAGGCGAGCAGTACTTC. Protein product: CASSMGNRGEQYF. The chain is built from TRBV19 and TRBJ2-7; D gene uncertain. The CDR3 spans 13 residues. Trimming stripped 3 bases from V and 6 bases from J, with 12 bases between. Germline CDR1 LNHDA, CDR2 SQIVND (reference sequence).

DNA for the CDR3: TGTGCCAGCAGCTCCGGAGCGGGCGTGAGAAATGAGCAGTTCTTC. Its protein is CASSSGAGVRNEQFF. J is TRBJ2-1 and V is TRBV5-5; tentative D call: TRBD2 (6 bases). V shed 3 bases and J shed 7 bases, with 17 bases lying between them. This CDR3 is 15 amino acids long. Germline-derived CDR1 and CDR2 are SGHKS and YYEKEE (reference sequence).

The chain uses TRBV27 and TRBJ1-1; no reliable D call. The V gene's germline CDR1 is MNHEY and CDR2 SMNVEV (reference sequence). Trimming removed 2 bases at V and 0 bases at J, with 7 bases between. CDR3 size: 14 residues. The CDR3 DNA reads as TGTGCCAGCAGTTTAGGGCGACTGAACACTGAAGCTTTCTTT. This gives the protein CASSLGRLNTEAFF.

The rearrangement joins TRBV28 to TRBJ2-7; 10 positions agree with TRBD1. V was pared by 7 bases and J by 10 bases, with 13 bases of the junction left unmatched. The CDR3 is made up of 14 amino acids. Looked up from germline, CDR1 is MDHEN and CDR2 is SYDVKM. The CDR3 region is CASTTGQGWESQYF. CDR3 nucleotide sequence: TGTGCCAGCACCACGGGACAGGGGTGGGAATCCCAGTACTTC.

The chain recombines TRBV7-9 with TRBJ2-3, with 7 bases lining up with TRBD2. Germline V gene lookup returns CDR1 SEHNR and CDR2 FQNEAQ (reference sequence). This CDR3 contains 15 residues. The junction had 8 bases not matched to a gene; V was cut back by 4 bases and J by 4 bases. The CDR3 spells CASSSQERESDTQYF. The CDR3 bases are TGTGCCAGCAGCTCGCAAGAGCGGGAATCAGATACGCAGTATTTT.

This clone occurred a few times. This chain links TRBV7-9 with TRBJ2-2, with TRBD1 identical over 7 bases. The junction had 5 bases not matched to a gene; V was cut back by 5 bases and J by 2 bases. Germline assignment: CDR1 SEHNR and CDR2 FQNEAQ (reference sequence). The CDR3 has 15 amino acids. CDR3 in DNA: TGTGCCAGCAGCCGGGACAGCTTAAACACCGGGGAGCTGTTTTTT. It codes for CASSRDSLNTGELFF.

The chain combines TRBV19 with TRBJ2-1; D is undetermined. Germline assignment: CDR1 LNHDA and CDR2 SQIVND (reference sequence). With 2 bases removed from V and 8 bases from J, the gap between germline ends came to 10 bases. CDR3 length: 13 residues. CDR3 residues: CASSILRADEQFF. In DNA form, the CDR3 reads TGTGCCAGTAGTATACTTAGGGCCGATGAGCAGTTCTTC.

In its sample, this clone was seen a few times. The chain joins TRBV7-9 to TRBJ1-2; the match to TRBD1 covers 9 bases. V trimming: 5 bases; J trimming: 0 bases; junction bases outside the gene matches: 13. CDR1 is SEHNR and CDR2 is FQNEAQ in the germline V gene (reference sequence). The CDR3 loop spans 18 amino acids. The CDR3 reads CASSRERTGATANYGYTF. The CDR3, as DNA: TGTGCCAGCAGCAGAGAACGGACAGGGGCCACGGCTAACTATGGCTACACCTTC.

The V call is TRBV10-1, the J call TRBJ2-2; no definite D call. The germline CDR1 and CDR2 sequences are WNHNN and SYGVQD (reference sequence). The length of the CDR3 is 13 residues. The V end lost 6 bases, the J end lost 2 bases, and 7 bases lay between the germline ends. CDR3 in amino acids: CASSEVNTGELFF. The DNA of the CDR3 is TGCGCCAGCAGCGAAGTTAACACCGGGGAGCTGTTTTTT.

This chain's CDR3 is CASSPLGQQETQYF. For the CDR3, the DNA is TGTGCCAGCAGCCCGTTGGGACAGCAAGAGACCCAGTACTTC. The chain couples TRBV14 to TRBJ2-5, with 7 bases matching TRBD1. This CDR3 contains 14 residues. Germline loops: CDR1 SGHDN, CDR2 FVKESK. V lost 4 bases and J lost 2; bases outside the gene matches: 4. Drawing the rest from reference TRBV14 and TRBJ2-5, the complete variable domain is EAGVTQFPSHSVIEKGQTVTLRCDPISGHDNLYWYRRVMGKEIKFLLHFVKESKQDESGMPNNRFLAERTGGTYSTLKVQPAELEDSGVYFCASSPLGQQETQYFGPGTRLLVL.

The chain joins TRBV5-1 to TRBJ2-7, with D perhaps matching TRBD2 (6 bases). The germline CDR1 and CDR2 sequences are SGHRS and YFSETQ. This CDR3 comprises 14 residues. V lost 4 bases and J lost 2, with 13 bases in between. CDR3 in amino acids: CASSTEGPAYEQYF. CDR3 nucleotides: TGCGCCAGCAGCACGGAGGGGCCAGCCTACGAGCAGTACTTC. The whole variable domain, filled in from reference TRBV5-1 and TRBJ2-7, reads KAGVTQTPRYLIKTRGQQVTLSCSPISGHRSVSWYQQTPGQGLQFLFEYFSETQRNKGNFPGRFSGRQFSNSRSEMNVSTLELGDSALYLCASSTEGPAYEQYFGPGTRLTVT.